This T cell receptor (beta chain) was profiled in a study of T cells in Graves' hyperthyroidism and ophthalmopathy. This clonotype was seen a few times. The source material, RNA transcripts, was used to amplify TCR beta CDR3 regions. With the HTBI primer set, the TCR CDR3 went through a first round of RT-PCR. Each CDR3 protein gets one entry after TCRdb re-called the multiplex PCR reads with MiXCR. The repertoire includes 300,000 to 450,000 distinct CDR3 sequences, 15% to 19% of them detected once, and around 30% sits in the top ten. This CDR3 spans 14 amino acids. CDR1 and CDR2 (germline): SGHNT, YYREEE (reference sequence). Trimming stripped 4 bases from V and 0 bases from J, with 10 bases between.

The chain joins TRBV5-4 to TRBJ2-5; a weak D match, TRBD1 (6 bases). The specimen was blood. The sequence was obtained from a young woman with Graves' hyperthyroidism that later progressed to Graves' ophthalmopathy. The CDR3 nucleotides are TGTGCCAGCAGCGGGGGCGGAAACCAAGAGACCCAGTACTTC. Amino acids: CASSGGGNQETQYF.